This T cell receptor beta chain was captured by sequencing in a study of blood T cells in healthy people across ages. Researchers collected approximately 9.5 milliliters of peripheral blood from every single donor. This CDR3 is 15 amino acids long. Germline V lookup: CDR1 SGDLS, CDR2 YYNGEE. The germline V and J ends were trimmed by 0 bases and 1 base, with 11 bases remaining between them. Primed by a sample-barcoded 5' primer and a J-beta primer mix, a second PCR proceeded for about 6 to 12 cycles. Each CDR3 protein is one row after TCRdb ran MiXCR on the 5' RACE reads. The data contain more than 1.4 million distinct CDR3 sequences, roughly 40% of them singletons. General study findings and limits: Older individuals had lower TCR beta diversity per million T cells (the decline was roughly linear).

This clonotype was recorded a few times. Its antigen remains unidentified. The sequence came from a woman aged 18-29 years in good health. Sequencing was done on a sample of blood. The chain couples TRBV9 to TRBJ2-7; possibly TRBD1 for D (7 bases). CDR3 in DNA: TGTGCCAGCAGCGTAGCTCAGGGGGGATCCTACGAGCAGTACTTC. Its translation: CASSVAQGGSYEQYF.